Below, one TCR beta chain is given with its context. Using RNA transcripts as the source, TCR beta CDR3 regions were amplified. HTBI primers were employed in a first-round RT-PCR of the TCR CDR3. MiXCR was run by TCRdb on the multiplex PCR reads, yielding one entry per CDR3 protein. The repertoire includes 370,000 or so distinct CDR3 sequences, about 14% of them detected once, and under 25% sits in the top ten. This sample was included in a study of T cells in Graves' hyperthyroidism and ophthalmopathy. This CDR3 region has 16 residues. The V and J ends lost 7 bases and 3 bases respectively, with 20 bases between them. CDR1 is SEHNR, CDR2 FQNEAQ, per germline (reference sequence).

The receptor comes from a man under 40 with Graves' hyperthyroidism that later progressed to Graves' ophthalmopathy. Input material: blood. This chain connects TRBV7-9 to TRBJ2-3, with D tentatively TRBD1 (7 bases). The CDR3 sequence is CASNGWAPGGTDTQYF. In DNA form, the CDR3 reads TGTGCCAGCAACGGTTGGGCCCCAGGGGGGACAGATACGCAGTATTTT.